There are many counts of the clone carrying this T cell receptor beta chain. The target antigen is unknown. This specimen comes from a study of spatial heterogeneity in lung cancer. Findings and caveats of the study: Compared with follow-up, resection was when ubiquitous expanded tumor TCRs appeared in blood more.

TCRdb reprocessed the 5' RACE reads with MiXCR, giving one entry per CDR3 protein. The sample lists 45,000 to 65,000 distinct CDR3 sequences, roughly 8.1% seen once, with approximately 40% in the top ten. Time point specified: blood at routine non-recurrence follow-up after resection. The study sequenced unsorted whole RNA from tumor, nontumor lung or frozen PBMC. Trimming removed 6 bases from V and 2 bases from J; junction bases left unmatched: 6. The V gene's germline CDR1 is MDHEN and CDR2 SYDVKM. CDR3 length: 15 residues. This TCR was sampled from a female donor with early-stage non-small cell lung cancer. The chain is built from TRBV28 and TRBJ2-2; 7 positions agree with TRBD1. The material sequenced was PBMCs, taken at follow-up. CDR3 DNA sequence: TGTGCCAGCAGCCCCGGGACAGTTAACACCGGGGAGCTGTTTTTT. Translating gives CASSPGTVNTGELFF.